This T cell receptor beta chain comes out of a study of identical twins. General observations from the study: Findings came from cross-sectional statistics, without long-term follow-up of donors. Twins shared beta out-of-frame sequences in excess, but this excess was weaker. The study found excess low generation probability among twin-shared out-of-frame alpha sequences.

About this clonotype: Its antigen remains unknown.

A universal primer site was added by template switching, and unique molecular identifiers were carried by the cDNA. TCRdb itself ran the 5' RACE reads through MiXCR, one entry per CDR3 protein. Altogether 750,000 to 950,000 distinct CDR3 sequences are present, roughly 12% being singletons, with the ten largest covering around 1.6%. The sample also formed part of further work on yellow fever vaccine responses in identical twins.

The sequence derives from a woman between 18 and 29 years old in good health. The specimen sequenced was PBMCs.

CDR3 in amino acids: CASSRRDRVCEQYV. CDR3 DNA: TGTGCCAGCAGTCGACGGGACAGGGTTTGCGAGCAGTACGTC. The rearrangement uses TRBV6-1 and TRBJ2-7, with 9 bases that match TRBD1. This CDR3 is 14 amino acids long. Trimming at V came to 5 bases and at J to 6 bases, leaving 8 bases not matched to a gene. Germline V gene data show CDR1 as MNHNS and CDR2 as SASEGT.